These T cell receptor beta chains were read from a single sample in a study of blood T cell repertoires in COVID-19. TCRdb's copy holds only in-frame clones and misses some; the assay was immunoSEQ multiplex PCR. The sample contains tens of thousands of clones, approximately 89% of which appear only once. Sequenced sample: peripheral blood. These receptors came from a man older than 75 with acute or convalescent COVID-19. CDR3s include the opening cysteine and the closing phenylalanine or tryptophan. Only part of the rows carry a size: once, few, many, or a class if the clone is expanded.

clone size: .
V gene: TRBV4-2
CDR3 protein: CASSQDRTGILEQYF

clone size: .
V gene: TRBV7-8
CDR3 protein: CASSSRSRESNQPQHF

clone size: .
V gene: TRBV9
CDR3 protein: CASSPTIGGNEKLFF

clone size: .
V gene: TRBV9
CDR3 protein: CASSGQGINYGYTF

clone size: .
V gene: TRBV4-1
CDR3 protein: CASSQPATSGRASSTDTQYF

clone size: once
V gene: TRBV4-2
CDR3 protein: CASSQTSGTNTGELFF

clone size: .
V gene: TRBV6-5
CDR3 protein: CASRIMSGQNTEAFF

clone size: .
V gene: TRBV9
CDR3 protein: CASSGKGLGGYEQFF

clone size: .
V gene: TRBV28
CDR3 protein: CASSADSYEQYF

clone size: once
V gene: TRBV2
CDR3 protein: CASSGGAGRISYEQYF

clone size: .
V gene: TRBV19
CDR3 protein: CASGEWDTETQYF

clone size: .
V gene: TRBV4-1
CDR3 protein: CASSRQGTGIEKLFF

clone size: .
V gene: TRBV28
CDR3 protein: CASRHGLAGGPDTQYF

clone size: .
V gene: TRBV6-5
CDR3 protein: CASSLDSQGNTIYF

clone size: .
V gene: TRBV7-2
CDR3 protein: CASSLEQGGKPQHF

clone size: .
V gene: TRBV4-1
CDR3 protein: CASSQQGNTGELFF

clone size: few
V gene: TRBV7-9
CDR3 protein: CASSSSRGNYGYTF

clone size: few
V gene: TRBV2
CDR3 protein: CASSRQGADGYTF

clone size: once
V gene: TRBV25-1
CDR3 protein: CASRPHAGDHRGYTF

clone size: once
V gene: TRBV5-4
CDR3 protein: CASSSGTSGGATYEQYF

clone size: .
V gene: TRBV11-2
CDR3 protein: CASSLAASATNEKLFF

clone size: once
V gene: TRBV7-3
CDR3 protein: CASSLLGQGLNEQFF

clone size: .
V gene: TRBV19
CDR3 protein: CASSSPGGVGNTIYF

clone size: once
V gene: TRBV27
CDR3 protein: CASSIPGLAGGNTGELFF

clone size: .
V gene: TRBV18
CDR3 protein: CASSQQERLETQYF

clone size: .
V gene: TRBV5-1
CDR3 protein: CASSRPEGLGGTYEQYF

clone size: .
V gene: TRBV5-1
CDR3 protein: CASSLALGQLNTEAFF

clone size: .
V gene: TRBV9
CDR3 protein: CASSVTSGAQETQYF

clone size: .
V gene: TRBV9
CDR3 protein: CASSGLTGNYGYTF

clone size: few
V gene: TRBV6-5
CDR3 protein: CASGQGRGTEAFF

clone size: .
V gene: TRBV4-1
CDR3 protein: CASSQGSPSLFLFYNEQFF

clone size: .
V gene: TRBV5-1
CDR3 protein: CASSSGDPGNYGYTF

clone size: .
V gene: TRBV18
CDR3 protein: CASSRGQGENTEAFF

clone size: .
V gene: TRBV5-1
CDR3 protein: CASSTDGGRRTEAFF

clone size: .
V gene: TRBV19
CDR3 protein: CASSIEPRDTEAFF

clone size: .
V gene: TRBV11-1
CDR3 protein: CASSSLGGETQYF

clone size: .
V gene: TRBV7-2
CDR3 protein: CASSSPPRVPSPLHF

clone size: .
V gene: TRBV24-1
CDR3 protein: CATSDPPGLAGEAGETQYF